The clone carrying this TCR beta chain was counted between two and nine times. The record originates from a study of CD8+CD57+ T cells in acquired aplastic anemia. Sequencing involved patients with CD8+CD57+ cell expansion previously shown by flow cytometry. Severe acquired aplastic anemia was the diagnosis recorded for all patients. All patients were therapy-naive when blood was sampled. The template used for profiling TCR beta VDJ and CDR3 was genomic DNA. TCRdb recomputed calls from the reads with MiXCR, one row per CDR3 protein. This sample has 150,000 to 200,000 distinct CDR3 sequences, with 40% to 60% found just once. The CDR3 is 14 residues long. Germline V gene lookup returns CDR1 SGHAT and CDR2 FQNNGV. V was pared by 8 bases and J by 3 bases, with 17 bases between.

Sequencing input: sorted CD4+, CD8+, or CD8+CD57+ T cells (not recorded which) from PBMCs. The chain combines TRBV11-2 with TRBJ2-7; weak D call: TRBD1 (5 bases). The TCR comes from a human donor with aplastic anemia. The CDR3 DNA reads TGTGCCAGCTCACCCGGAACAGGCGACTACGAGCAGTACTTC. Its protein is CASSPGTGDYEQYF.